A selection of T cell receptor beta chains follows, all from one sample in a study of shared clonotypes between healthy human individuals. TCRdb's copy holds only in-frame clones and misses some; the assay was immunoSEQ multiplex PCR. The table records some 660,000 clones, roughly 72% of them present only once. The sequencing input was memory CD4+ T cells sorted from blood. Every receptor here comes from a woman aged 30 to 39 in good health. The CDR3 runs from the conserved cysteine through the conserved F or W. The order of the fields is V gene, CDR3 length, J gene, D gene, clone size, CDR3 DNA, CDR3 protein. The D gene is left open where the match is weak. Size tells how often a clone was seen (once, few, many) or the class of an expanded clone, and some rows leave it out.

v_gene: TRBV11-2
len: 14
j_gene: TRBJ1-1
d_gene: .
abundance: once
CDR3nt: TGTGCCAGCCAGCACAAGGGGGAGGACACTGAAGCTTTCTTT
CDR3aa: CASQHKGEDTEAFF

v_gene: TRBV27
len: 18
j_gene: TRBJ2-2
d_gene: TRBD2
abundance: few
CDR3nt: TGTGCCAGCAGTTTGTCGAGCGGGAGGGTAGGTGACGCCGGGGAGCTGTTTTTT
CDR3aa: CASSLSSGRVGDAGELFF

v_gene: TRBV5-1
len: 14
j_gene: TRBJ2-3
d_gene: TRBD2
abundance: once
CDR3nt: TGCGCCAGCAGCTCGGGACTAGCCACAGATACGCAGTATTTT
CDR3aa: CASSSGLATDTQYF

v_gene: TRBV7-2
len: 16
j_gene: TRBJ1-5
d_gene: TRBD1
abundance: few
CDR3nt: TGTGCCAGCAGCTTGGCAGGGACAGGAGTAAATCAGCCCCAGCATTTT
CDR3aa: CASSLAGTGVNQPQHF

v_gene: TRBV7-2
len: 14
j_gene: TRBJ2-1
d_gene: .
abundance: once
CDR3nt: TGTGCCAGCAGCCAGGATTCCTCCTACAATGAGCAGTTCTTC
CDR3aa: CASSQDSSYNEQFF

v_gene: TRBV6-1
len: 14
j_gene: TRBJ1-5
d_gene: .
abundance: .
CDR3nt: TGTGCCAGCAGTCGAGAGGTGAGCAATCAGCCCCAGCATTTT
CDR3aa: CASSREVSNQPQHF

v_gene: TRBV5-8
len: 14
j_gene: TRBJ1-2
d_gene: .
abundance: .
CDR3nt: TGTGCCAGCAGCTTGGGCAGATGGGACTATGGCTACACCTTC
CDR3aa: CASSLGRWDYGYTF

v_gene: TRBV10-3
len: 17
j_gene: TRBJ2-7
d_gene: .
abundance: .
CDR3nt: TGTGCCATCAGTGAGTCGGGGCGGGCCGAACTGGGATACGAGCAGTACTTC
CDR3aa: CAISESGRAELGYEQYF

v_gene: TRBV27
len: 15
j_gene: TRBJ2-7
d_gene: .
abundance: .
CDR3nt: TGTGCCAGCAGTTTAAAGGTGGGGCAGGGTTACGAGCAGTACTTC
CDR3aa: CASSLKVGQGYEQYF

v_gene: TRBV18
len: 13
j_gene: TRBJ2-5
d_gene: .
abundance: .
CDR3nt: TGTGCCAGCTCACCAGTAGCGGAAGAGACCCAGTACTTC
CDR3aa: CASSPVAEETQYF

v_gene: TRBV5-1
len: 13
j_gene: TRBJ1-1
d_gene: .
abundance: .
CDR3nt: TGCGCCAGCAGCTTGTATCTGAACACTGAAGCTTTCTTT
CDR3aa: CASSLYLNTEAFF

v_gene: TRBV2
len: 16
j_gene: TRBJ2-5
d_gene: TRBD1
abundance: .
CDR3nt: TGTGCCAGCAGTGACCGCCGGGACAGGGGGCGAGAGACCCAGTACTTC
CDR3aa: CASSDRRDRGRETQYF

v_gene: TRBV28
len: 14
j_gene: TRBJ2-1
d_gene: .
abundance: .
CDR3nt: TGTGCCAGCAGCACAATCGTCGGGCCCAATGAGCAGTTCTTC
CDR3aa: CASSTIVGPNEQFF

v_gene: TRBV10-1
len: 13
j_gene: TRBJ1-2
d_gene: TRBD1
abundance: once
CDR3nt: TGCGCCAGCAGTGAGGGGACAGGGTTTGGCTACACCTTC
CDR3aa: CASSEGTGFGYTF

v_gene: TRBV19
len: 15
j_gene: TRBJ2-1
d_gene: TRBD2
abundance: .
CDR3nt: TGTGCCAGTAGTAAACTGACTAGCGCCTACAATGAGCAGTTCTTC
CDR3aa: CASSKLTSAYNEQFF

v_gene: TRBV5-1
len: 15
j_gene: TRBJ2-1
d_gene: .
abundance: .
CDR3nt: TGCGCCAGCAGCCAGGACAGCGTCTCCTACAATGAGCAGTTCTTC
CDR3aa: CASSQDSVSYNEQFF

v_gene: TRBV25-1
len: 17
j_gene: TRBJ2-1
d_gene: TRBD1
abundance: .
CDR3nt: TGTGCCAGCAGCCCAAACTCGGGACAGGGGGAACCCAATGAGCAGTTCTTC
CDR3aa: CASSPNSGQGEPNEQFF

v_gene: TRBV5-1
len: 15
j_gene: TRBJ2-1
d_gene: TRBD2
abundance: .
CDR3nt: TGCGCCAGCAGCGATTTGACTAGCGGGAACAATGAGCAGTTCTTC
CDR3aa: CASSDLTSGNNEQFF

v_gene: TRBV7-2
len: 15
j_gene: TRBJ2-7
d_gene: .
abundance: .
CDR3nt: TGTGCCAGCAGCTTAGGAGGCCAGGTTTATAACGAGCAGTACTTC
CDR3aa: CASSLGGQVYNEQYF

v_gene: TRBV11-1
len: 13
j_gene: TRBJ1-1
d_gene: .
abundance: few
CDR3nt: TGTGCCAGCAGCCAAACGGCTGGTACTGAAGCTTTCTTT
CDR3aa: CASSQTAGTEAFF

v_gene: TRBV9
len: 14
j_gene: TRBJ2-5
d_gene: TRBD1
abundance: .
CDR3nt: TGTGCCAGCAGCGCGGGGCAGGGGGCAGAGACCCAGTACTTC
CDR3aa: CASSAGQGAETQYF

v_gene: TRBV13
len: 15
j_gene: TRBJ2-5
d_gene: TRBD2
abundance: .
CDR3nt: TGTGCCAGCAAGCAAGGAGGACTAGGAAGAGAGACCCAGTACTTC
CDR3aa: CASKQGGLGRETQYF

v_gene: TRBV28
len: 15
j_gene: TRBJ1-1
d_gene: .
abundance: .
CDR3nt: TGTGCCAGCAGTTCCCCGCACGACGTAGGCACTGAAGCTTTCTTT
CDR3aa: CASSSPHDVGTEAFF

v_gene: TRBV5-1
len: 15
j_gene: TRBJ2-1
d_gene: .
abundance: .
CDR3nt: TGCGCCAGCAGCTTGGCTAGTAGCGGATACAATGAGCAGTTCTTC
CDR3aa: CASSLASSGYNEQFF

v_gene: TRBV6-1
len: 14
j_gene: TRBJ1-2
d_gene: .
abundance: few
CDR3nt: TGTGCCAGCAGTGAAGAGCCTAGAAACTATGGCTACACCTTC
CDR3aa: CASSEEPRNYGYTF

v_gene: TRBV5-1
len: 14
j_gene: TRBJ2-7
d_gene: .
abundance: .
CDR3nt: TGCGCCAGCAGCTTGATTACGGGGTCCTACGAGCAGTACTTC
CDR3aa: CASSLITGSYEQYF

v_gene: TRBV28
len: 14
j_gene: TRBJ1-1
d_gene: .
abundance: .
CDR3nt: TGTGCCAGCAGTTTATTGCCAGGAAACACTGAAGCTTTCTTT
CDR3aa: CASSLLPGNTEAFF

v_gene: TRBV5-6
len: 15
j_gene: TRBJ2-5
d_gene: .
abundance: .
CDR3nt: TGTGCCAGCAGCCCGGTGTCGGACATTGGAGAGACCCAGTACTTC
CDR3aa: CASSPVSDIGETQYF

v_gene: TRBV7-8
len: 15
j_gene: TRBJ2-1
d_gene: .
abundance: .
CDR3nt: TGTGCCAGCAGCCGACCAGTTGCTAGCCGGAATGAGCAGTTCTTC
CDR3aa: CASSRPVASRNEQFF

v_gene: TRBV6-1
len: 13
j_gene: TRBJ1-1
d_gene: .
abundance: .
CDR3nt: TGTGCCAGCAGTGAACTAGGCGGGACTGAAGCTTTCTTT
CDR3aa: CASSELGGTEAFF

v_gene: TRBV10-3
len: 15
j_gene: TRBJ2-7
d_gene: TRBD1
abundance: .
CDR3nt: TGTGCCATCAGTGGCGGGACAGGGGACTCCTACGAGCAGTACTTC
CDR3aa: CAISGGTGDSYEQYF

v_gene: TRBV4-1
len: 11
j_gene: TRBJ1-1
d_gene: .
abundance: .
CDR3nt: TGCGCCAGCGGTAGGAGACCTGAAGCTTTCTTT
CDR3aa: CASGRRPEAFF

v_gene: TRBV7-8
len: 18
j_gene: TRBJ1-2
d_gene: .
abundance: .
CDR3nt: TGTGCCAGCAGCTCACTTCGCCCCGAATACAGTGGCAAGGGTGGCTACACCTTC
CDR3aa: CASSSLRPEYSGKGGYTF

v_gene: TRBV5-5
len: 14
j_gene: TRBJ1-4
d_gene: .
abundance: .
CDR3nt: TGTGCCAGCAGCCGAATAGGGTATAATGAAAAACTGTTTTTT
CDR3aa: CASSRIGYNEKLFF

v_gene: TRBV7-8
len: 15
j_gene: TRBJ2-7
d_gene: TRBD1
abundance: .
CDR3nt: TGTGCCAGCAGCTTAGCAGTGACAGGGGACGACGAGCAGTACTTC
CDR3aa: CASSLAVTGDDEQYF

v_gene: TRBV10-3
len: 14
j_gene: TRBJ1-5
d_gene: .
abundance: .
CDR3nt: TGTGCCATCAGTGACGAGGGGAGGAATCAGCCCCAGCATTTT
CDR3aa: CAISDEGRNQPQHF

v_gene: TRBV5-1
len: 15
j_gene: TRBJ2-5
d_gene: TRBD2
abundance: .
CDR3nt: TGCGCCAGCAGCCCCGCCGGGACTAGCTTTGAGACCCAGTACTTC
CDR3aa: CASSPAGTSFETQYF

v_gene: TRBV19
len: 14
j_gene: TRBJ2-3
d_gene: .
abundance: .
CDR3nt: TGTGCCAGTAAACTGGCGGGAATCACAGATACGCAGTATTTT
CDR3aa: CASKLAGITDTQYF

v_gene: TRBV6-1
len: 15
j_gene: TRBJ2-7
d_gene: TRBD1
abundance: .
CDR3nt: TGTGCCAGCAGTGAAGGGACAGGGGCTTTCTACGAGCAGTACTTC
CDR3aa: CASSEGTGAFYEQYF

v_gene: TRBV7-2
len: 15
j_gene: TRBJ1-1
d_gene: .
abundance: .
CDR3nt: TGTGCCAGCAGCTTAGCCCAGACTTCGGGGGGAAGAGCTTTCTTT
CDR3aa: CASSLAQTSGGRAFF